This T cell receptor (beta chain) is drawn from a study of blood T cell repertoires in COVID-19. Study in general: Sources were T cells, B-cell-depleted T cells, or PBMCs; the material itself was cDNA or gDNA.

This clone has only a few counts. Measured with immunoSEQ multiplex PCR; TCRdb has only the in-frame clones, and not every one. The data contain approximately 240,000 clones, 85% of them singletons. This CDR3 spans 14 amino acids. V was cut by 3 bases and J by 4 bases, with 10 bases left in between. Looked up from germline, CDR1 is SGHDT and CDR2 is YYEEEE. The sample comprised peripheral blood. The V call is TRBV5-6, the J call TRBJ1-4, with D uncertain. This TCR derives from a woman aged 55 to 70 with active or convalescent COVID-19. The CDR3 is CASSSGLSNEKLFF. The CDR3 bases are TGTGCCAGCAGCTCCGGACTGAGTAATGAAAAACTGTTTTTT.